One and the same sample provided the 2 T cell receptor beta chains below, sequenced in a study of Ad26.COV2.S vaccination and SARS-CoV-2 variants. The treatment: roughly 18 received Ad26.COV2.S at low or high dose, single or two shots; about 5 received placebo; per-sample allocation not given. Sampling happened 63 days after the first vaccine or placebo injection. Generated by immunoSEQ multiplex PCR, the TCRdb table keeps only in-frame clones and is missing some. The sample lists around 450,000 clones; roughly 91% were seen once. The sample here was peripheral blood, taken in a trial of Ad26.COV2.S vaccine versus placebo. These receptors were taken from a person aged 18-65 years who received the Ad26.COV2.S COVID-19 vaccine or a placebo.

This clone appeared once. The chain carries TRBV19 and TRBJ2-1; the D is unclear. V was trimmed by 5 bases and J by 3 bases, leaving 5 bases between them. Per the germline V gene, CDR1 is LNHDA and CDR2 is SQIVND (reference sequence). CDR3 length: 12 amino acids. Here the CDR3 DNA reads TGTGCCAGTAGTCCGGACTACAATGAGCAGTTCTTC. Translation gives CASSPDYNEQFF.

The J gene is TRBJ2-1, the V gene TRBV2, with 8 bases matching TRBD2. This CDR3 contains 14 residues. Germline CDR1 and CDR2: SNHLY and FYNNEI. Unmatched junction bases numbered 5, after V lost 2 bases and J lost 8 bases. The CDR3 sequence: CASSEIGRGYEQFF. Written as DNA, the CDR3 is TGTGCCAGCAGTGAAATCGGGAGGGGCTATGAGCAGTTCTTC.